The entry below gives a single T cell receptor beta chain sequence along with its context. What it binds is unknown. Every patient relapsed after autologous stem cell transplantation, and brentuximab vedotin exposure varied. CDR1 and CDR2 from the germline V gene are SGDLS and YYNGEE. There are 15 residues in the CDR3. Trimming removed 2 bases from V and 3 bases from J, with 14 bases in between. These data are taken from a study of PD-1 blockade in classical Hodgkin lymphoma. The study's findings and limits: Complete responders started with a diversity level that resembled newly diagnosed patients at baseline. Exclusion removed patients who began nivolumab under 1 year after ASCT.

Sequencing used immunoSEQ multiplex PCR; TCRdb keeps in-frame clones, though not all of them. Altogether 40,000 or so clones are present, 78% being singletons, with the ten largest covering around 15%. This receptor was obtained from a human donor with classical Hodgkin lymphoma. This sample comprised peripheral blood mononuclear cells (PBMCs), obtained at baseline. The chain carries TRBV9 and TRBJ1-1, with D tentatively TRBD1 (5 bases). This CDR3 reads CASSVGGDGDTEAFF. As DNA, the CDR3 is TGTGCCAGCAGCGTTGGAGGGGACGGGGACACTGAAGCTTTCTTT.